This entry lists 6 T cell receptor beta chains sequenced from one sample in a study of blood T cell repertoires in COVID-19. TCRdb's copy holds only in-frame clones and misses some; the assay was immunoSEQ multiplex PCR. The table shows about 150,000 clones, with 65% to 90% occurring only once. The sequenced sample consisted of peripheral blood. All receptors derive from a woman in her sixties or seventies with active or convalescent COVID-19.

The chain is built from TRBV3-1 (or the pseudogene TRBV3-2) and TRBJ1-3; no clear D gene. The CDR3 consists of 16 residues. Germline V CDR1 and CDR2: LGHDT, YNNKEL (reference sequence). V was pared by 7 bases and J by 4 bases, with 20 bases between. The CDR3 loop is CASTPRGRVHGNTIYF. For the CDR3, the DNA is TGTGCCAGCACCCCGCGAGGGCGTGTACACGGAAACACCATATATTTT.

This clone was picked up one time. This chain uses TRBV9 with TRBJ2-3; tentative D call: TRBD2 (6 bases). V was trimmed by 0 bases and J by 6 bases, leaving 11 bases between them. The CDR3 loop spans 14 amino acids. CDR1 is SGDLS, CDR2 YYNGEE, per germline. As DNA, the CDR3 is TGTGCCAGCAGCGTAGGGGCGGGGTCGGATACGCAGTATTTT. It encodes CASSVGAGSDTQYF.

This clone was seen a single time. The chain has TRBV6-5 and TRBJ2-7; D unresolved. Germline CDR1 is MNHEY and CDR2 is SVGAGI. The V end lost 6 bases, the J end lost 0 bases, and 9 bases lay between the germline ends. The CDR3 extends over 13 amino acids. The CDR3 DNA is TGTGCCAGCAGCGGTCGTAACTCCTACGAGCAGTACTTC. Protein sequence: CASSGRNSYEQYF.

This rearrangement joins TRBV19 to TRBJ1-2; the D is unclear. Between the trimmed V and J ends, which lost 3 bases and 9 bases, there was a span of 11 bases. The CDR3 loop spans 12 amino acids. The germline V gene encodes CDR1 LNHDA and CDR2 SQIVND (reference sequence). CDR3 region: CASSMAQTSYTF. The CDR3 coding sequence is TGTGCCAGTAGTATGGCCCAGACAAGCTACACCTTC. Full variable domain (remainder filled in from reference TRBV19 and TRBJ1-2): DGGITQSPKYLFRKEGQNVTLSCEQNLNHDAMYWYRQDPGQGLRLIYYSQIVNDFQKGDIAEGYSVSREKKESFPLTVTSAQKNPTAFYLCASSMAQTSYTFGSGTRLTVV.

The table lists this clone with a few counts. The CDR3 here is CASSMEGLSGAFF. Here the CDR3 DNA reads TGTGCCAGTAGTATGGAGGGTCTCTCGGGAGCTTTCTTT. The chain uses TRBV19 and TRBJ1-1; D remains ambiguous. V was clipped by 3 bases and J by 10 bases, with 15 bases between them. This CDR3 is built from 13 residues. The germline CDR1 and CDR2 sequences are LNHDA and SQIVND (reference sequence).

CDR3 in amino acids: CASSQGLTAAYEQYF. In DNA form, the CDR3 reads TGTGCCAGCAGCCAAGGTCTCACAGCTGCTTACGAGCAGTACTTC. This rearrangement joins TRBV3-1 (or the pseudogene TRBV3-2) to TRBJ2-7; no reliable D call. The CDR3 extends over 15 amino acids. Germline V CDR1 and CDR2: LGHDT, YNNKEL (reference sequence). V dropped 1 base and J dropped 4 bases, with 14 bases sitting between them.